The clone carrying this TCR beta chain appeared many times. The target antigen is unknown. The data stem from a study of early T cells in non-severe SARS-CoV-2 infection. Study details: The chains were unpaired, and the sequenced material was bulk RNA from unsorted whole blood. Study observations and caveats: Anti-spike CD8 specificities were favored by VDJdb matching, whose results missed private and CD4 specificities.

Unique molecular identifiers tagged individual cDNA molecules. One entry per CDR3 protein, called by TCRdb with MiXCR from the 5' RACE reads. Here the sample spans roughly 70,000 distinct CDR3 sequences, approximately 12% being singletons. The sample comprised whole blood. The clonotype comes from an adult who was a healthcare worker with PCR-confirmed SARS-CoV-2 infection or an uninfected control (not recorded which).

The CDR3 DNA reads TGTGCCAGCAGCTCGACTAGCGGGGTCTACAATGAGCAGTTCTTC. It encodes CASSSTSGVYNEQFF. The V call is TRBV5-5, the J call TRBJ2-1, with 11 positions matching TRBD2. Looked up from germline, CDR1 is SGHKS and CDR2 is YYEKEE (reference sequence). V lost 3 bases, J lost 3 bases, and 2 bases stayed unmatched. This CDR3 has 15 residues.